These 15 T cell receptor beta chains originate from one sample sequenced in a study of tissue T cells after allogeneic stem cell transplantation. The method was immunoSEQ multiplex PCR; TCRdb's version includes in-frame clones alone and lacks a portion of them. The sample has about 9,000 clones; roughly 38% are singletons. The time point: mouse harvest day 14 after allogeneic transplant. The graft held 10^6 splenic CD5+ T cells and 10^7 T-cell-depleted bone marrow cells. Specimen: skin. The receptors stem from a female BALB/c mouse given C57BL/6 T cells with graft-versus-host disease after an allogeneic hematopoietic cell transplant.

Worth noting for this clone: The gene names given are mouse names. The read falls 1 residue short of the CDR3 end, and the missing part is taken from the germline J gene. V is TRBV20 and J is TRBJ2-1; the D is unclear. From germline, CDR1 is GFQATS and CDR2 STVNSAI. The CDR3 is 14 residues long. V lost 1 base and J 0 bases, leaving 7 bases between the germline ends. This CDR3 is CGARVGYNYAEQFF. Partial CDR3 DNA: TGTGGTGCTAGGGTCGGCTATAACTATGCTGAGCAGTTC.

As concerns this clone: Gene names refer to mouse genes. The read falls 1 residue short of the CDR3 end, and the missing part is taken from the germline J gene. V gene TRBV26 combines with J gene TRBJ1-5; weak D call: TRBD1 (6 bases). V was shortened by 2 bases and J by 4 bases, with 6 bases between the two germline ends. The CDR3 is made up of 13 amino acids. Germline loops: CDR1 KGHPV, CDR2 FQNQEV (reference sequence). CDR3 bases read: TGTGCCAGCAGTCTGGACAGGAACCAGGCTCCGCTT. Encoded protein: CASSLDRNQAPL. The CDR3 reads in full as CASSLDRNQAPLF. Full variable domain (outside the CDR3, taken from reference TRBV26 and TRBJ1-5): NSKVIQTPRYLVKGQGQKAKMRCIPEKGHPVVFWYQQNKNNEFKFLINFQNQEVLQQIDMTEKRFSAECPSNSPCSLEIQSSEAGDSALYLCASSLDRNQAPLFGEGTRLSVL.

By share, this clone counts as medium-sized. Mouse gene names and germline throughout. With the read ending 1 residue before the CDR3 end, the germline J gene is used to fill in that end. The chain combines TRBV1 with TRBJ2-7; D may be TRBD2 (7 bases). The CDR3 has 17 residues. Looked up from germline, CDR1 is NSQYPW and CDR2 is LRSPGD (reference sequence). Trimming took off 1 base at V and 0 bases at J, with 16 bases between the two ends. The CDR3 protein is CTCSAVRGGVSSYEQYF. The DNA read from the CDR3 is TGCACCTGCAGTGCAGTAAGGGGGGGGGTTAGCTCCTATGAACAGTAC.

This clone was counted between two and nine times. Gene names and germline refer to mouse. The CDR3 is CASSLYRRTDYTF. The CDR3 DNA, read in part, is TGTGCCAGCAGTCTGTACAGGAGGACCGACTACACC. This chain uses TRBV26 with TRBJ1-2; possibly TRBD1 for D (5 bases). The CDR3 end is not reached by the read, which stops 1 residue before it; the germline J gene fills it in. V was cut by 1 base and J by 6 bases, with 9 bases left in between. Germline loops: CDR1 KGHPV, CDR2 FQNQEV (reference sequence). The CDR3 length is 13 residues.

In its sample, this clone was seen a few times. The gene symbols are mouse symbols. The sequenced part of the CDR3 DNA is TGTGCCAGCAGTTCAGCAAACTCCGACTACACC. Translation: CASSSANSDYT. The full CDR3 sequence reads CASSSANSDYTF. The rearrangement links TRBV26 to TRBJ1-2; D gene uncertain. The CDR3 extends 1 residue past the end of the read, so its final part is completed from the germline J gene. The V and J ends lost 5 bases and 0 bases respectively, with 4 bases between them. The germline gives CDR1 KGHPV, CDR2 FQNQEV (reference sequence). This CDR3 region has 12 residues.

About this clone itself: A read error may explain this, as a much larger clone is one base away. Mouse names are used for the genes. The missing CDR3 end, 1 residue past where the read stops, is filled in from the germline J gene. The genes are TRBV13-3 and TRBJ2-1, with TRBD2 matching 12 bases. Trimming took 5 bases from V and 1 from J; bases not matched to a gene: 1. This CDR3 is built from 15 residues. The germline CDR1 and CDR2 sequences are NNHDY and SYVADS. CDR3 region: CASRDWGGNYAEQFF. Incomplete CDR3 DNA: TGTGCCAGCAGGGACTGGGGGGGGAACTATGCTGAGCAGTTC.

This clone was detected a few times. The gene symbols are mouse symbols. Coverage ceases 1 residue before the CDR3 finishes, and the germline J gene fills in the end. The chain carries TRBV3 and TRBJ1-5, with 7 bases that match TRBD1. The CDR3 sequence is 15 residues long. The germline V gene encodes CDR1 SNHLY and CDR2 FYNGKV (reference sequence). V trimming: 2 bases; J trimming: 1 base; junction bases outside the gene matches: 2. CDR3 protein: CASSLSGQNNQAPLF. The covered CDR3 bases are TGTGCCAGCAGCTTATCGGGACAGAACAACCAGGCTCCGCTT.

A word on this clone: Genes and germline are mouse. CDR3 DNA (partial): TGTGCCAGCAGCCAAGATAGGGGGGGGGTCAGCTCCTATGAACAGTAC. It specifies CASSQDRGGVSSYEQY. The complete CDR3 sequence is CASSQDRGGVSSYEQYF. The genes are TRBV5 and TRBJ2-7, with TRBD2 as a possible D gene (7 bases). The CDR3 extends 1 residue past the end of the read, so its final part is completed from the germline J gene. Germline CDR1 LGHNA, CDR2 YNLKQL (reference sequence). Between the trimmed V and J ends, which lost 0 bases and 0 bases, there was a span of 15 bases. There are 17 residues in the CDR3.

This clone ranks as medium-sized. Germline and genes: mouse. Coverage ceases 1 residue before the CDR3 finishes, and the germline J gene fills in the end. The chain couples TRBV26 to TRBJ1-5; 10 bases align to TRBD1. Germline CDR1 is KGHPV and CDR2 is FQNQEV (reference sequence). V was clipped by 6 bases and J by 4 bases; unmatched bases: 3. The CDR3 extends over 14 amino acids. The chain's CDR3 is CASSSGQGNQAPLF. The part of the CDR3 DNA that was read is TGTGCCAGCAGCTCGGGACAGGGGAACCAGGCTCCGCTT. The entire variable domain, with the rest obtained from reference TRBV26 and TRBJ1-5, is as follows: NSKVIQTPRYLVKGQGQKAKMRCIPEKGHPVVFWYQQNKNNEFKFLINFQNQEVLQQIDMTEKRFSAECPSNSPCSLEIQSSEAGDSALYLCASSSGQGNQAPLFGEGTRLSVL.

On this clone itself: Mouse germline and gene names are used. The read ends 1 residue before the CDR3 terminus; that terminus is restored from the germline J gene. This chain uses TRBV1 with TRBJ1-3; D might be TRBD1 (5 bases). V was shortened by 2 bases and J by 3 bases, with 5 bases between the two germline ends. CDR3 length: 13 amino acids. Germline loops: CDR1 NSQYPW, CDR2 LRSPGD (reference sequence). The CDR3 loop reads CTCSAQGGNTLYF. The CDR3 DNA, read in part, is TGCACCTGCAGTGCACAGGGTGGAAATACGCTCTAT.

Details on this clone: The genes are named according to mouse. The CDR3 bases that were read are TGTGCCAGCAGTCTGTCGGGACTGGGGCAAGACACCCAGTAC. It codes for CASSLSGLGQDTQY. The whole CDR3 protein is CASSLSGLGQDTQYF. The chain combines TRBV26 with TRBJ2-5; TRBD2 agrees at 10 bases. The DNA ends 1 residue before the CDR3 does, and the rest of the CDR3 is filled in from the germline J gene. CDR3 length: 15 residues. The V segment lost 0 bases and the J segment 3 bases; nucleotides outside the gene matches: 0. Germline V gives CDR1 KGHPV, CDR2 FQNQEV (reference sequence).

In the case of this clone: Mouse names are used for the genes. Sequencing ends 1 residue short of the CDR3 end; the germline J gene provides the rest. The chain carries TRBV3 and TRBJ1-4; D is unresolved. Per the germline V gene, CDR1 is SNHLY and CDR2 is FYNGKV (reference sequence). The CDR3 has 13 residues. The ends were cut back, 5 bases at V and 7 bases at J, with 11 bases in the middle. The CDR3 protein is CASSPLGSERLFF. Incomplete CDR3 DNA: TGTGCCAGCAGCCCCTTGGGGTCCGAAAGATTATTT.

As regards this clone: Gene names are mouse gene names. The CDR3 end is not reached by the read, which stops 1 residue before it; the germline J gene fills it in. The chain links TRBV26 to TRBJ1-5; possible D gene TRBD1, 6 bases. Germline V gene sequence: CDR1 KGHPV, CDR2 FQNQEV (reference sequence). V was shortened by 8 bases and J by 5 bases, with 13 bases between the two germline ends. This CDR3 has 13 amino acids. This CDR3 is CASRRTEDQAPLF. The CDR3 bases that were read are TGTGCCAGCCGACGGACAGAAGACCAGGCTCCGCTT.

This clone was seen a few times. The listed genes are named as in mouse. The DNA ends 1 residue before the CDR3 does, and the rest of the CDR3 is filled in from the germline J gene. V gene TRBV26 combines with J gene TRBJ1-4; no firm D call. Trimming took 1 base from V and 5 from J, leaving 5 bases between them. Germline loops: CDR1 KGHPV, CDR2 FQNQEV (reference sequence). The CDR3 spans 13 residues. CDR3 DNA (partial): TGTGCCAGCAGTCTGTTGCAGAACGAAAGATTATTT. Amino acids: CASSLLQNERLF. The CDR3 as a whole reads CASSLLQNERLFF.

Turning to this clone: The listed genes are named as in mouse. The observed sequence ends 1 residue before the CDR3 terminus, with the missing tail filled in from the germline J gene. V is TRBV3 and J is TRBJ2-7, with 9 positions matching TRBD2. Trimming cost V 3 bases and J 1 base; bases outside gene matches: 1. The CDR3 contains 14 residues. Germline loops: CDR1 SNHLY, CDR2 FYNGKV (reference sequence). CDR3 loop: CASSFGLGSYEQYF. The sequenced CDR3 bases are TGTGCCAGCAGCTTTGGACTGGGGTCCTATGAACAGTAC.